The rows below give T cell receptor beta chains drawn from one sample of a study of T cell responses to AZD1222 COVID-19 vaccine. Assay: immunoSEQ multiplex PCR; the TCRdb copy retains only in-frame clones and omits some. In the table there are 80,000 to 100,000 clones, roughly 84% of which are singletons. The sequenced sample was peripheral blood, obtained 28 days after the second AZD1222 dose. The receptor source for this set is an adult who received the AZD1222 COVID-19 vaccine. Both conserved end residues are part of each CDR3. D genes are given only for firm matches. Rows give clone size only sometimes, using once, few, many, or a class for an expanded clone.

clone_size,d_call,j_call,v_call,cdr3_nt,cdr3_aa
.,TRBD2,TRBJ2-3,TRBV5-1,TGCGCCAGCAGCTTGGATGCGGGAGGGCCGGCAGATACGCAGTATTTT,CASSLDAGGPADTQYF
.,.,TRBJ1-4,TRBV2,TGTGCCAGCAGTTTATGGGCGACTAATGAAAAACTGTTTTTT,CASSLWATNEKLFF
few,.,TRBJ2-5,TRBV5-1,TGCGCCAGCAGCCTGGGGGGAGGGGGCATGAAGACCCAGTACTTC,CASSLGGGGMKTQYF
.,.,TRBJ1-5,TRBV6-1,TGTGCCAGCAGTGAGTCAGGAGGGACGAGCAATCAGCCCCAGCATTTT,CASSESGGTSNQPQHF
.,.,TRBJ1-2,TRBV9,TGTGCCAGCAGCGCCCCGGGCCGCTATGGCTACACCTTC,CASSAPGRYGYTF
.,TRBD2,TRBJ2-2,TRBV19,TGTGCCAGTACAACTAGACCGGGACTAGCGGGAGGTCTCGGGGAGCTGTTTTTT,CASTTRPGLAGGLGELFF
.,.,TRBJ2-1,TRBV18,TGTGCCAGCTCTCGGGAAGCCAGCTCCTACAATGAGCAGTTCTTC,CASSREASSYNEQFF
.,TRBD2,TRBJ2-2,TRBV11-2,TGTGCCAGCAGCGGGCGGGGGATTCCCGACGGGGAGCTGTTTTTT,CASSGRGIPDGELFF
.,.,TRBJ1-2,TRBV7-2,TGTGCCAGCAGCTTAGCGGGTTCCGCTAACTATGGCTACACCTTC,CASSLAGSANYGYTF
.,TRBD2,TRBJ2-2,TRBV3-1/TRBV3-2,TGTGCCAGCAGCCAAGATCTAGCGGCGAGCACCGGGGAGCTGTTTTTT,CASSQDLAASTGELFF
.,TRBD2,TRBJ2-3,TRBV5-4,TGTGCCAGCAGCCCCGGACTAGCGGGGGTCACAGATACGCAGTATTTT,CASSPGLAGVTDTQYF
.,.,TRBJ2-4,TRBV28,TGTGCCAGCAGTGATGACATTCAGTACTTC,CASSDDIQYF
.,.,TRBJ2-2,TRBV5-3,TGTGCCAGAAGGGGTAGCGGTAAAAACACCGGGGAGCTGTTTTTT,CARRGSGKNTGELFF
.,TRBD1,TRBJ1-5,TRBV28,TGTGCCAGCAGTTTTTGGACAGGGGGCAATCAGCCCCAGCATTTT,CASSFWTGGNQPQHF
.,TRBD1,TRBJ2-7,TRBV6-1,TGTGCCAGCAGTGCTTGGGGACAGGGGTTAAGTAGCGAGCAGTACTTC,CASSAWGQGLSSEQYF
.,.,TRBJ2-2,TRBV6-2/TRBV6-3,TGTGCCAGCAGTTACCTCACCGGGGAGCTGTTTTTT,CASSYLTGELFF
.,.,TRBJ1-2,TRBV12-3/TRBV12-4,TGTGCCAGCAGCCTACAGGGCCCCTATGGCTACACCTTC,CASSLQGPYGYTF
.,TRBD2,TRBJ2-7,TRBV27,TGTGCCAGCAGTGGAGCGGGGGGGGTACGAGAGCAGTACTTC,CASSGAGGVREQYF
.,.,TRBJ2-5,TRBV5-5,TGTGCCAGCAGCTTGGTACAGGGAGGCCAAGAGACCCAGTACTTC,CASSLVQGGQETQYF
few,TRBD2,TRBJ2-7,TRBV24-1,TGTGCCACCAGTGATTTGCAGCTAGCGGGAGACAACGAAGGCTTC,CATSDLQLAGDNEGF
.,.,TRBJ1-5,TRBV5-4,TGTGCCAGCAGCATGGACAAGTCGGGTCAGCCCCAGCATTTT,CASSMDKSGQPQHF
.,TRBD2,TRBJ2-7,TRBV15,TGTGCCACCTCTTCCCGCGGGGGGTACGTCCACGAGCAGTACTTC,CATSSRGGYVHEQYF
.,.,TRBJ2-5,TRBV7-2,TGTGCCAGCAGCTTCATAACGTACCAAGAGACCCAGTACTTC,CASSFITYQETQYF
.,.,TRBJ1-6,TRBV11-3,TGTGCCAGCAGCCATGCCACCGGTTCACCCCTCCACTTT,CASSHATGSPLHF
.,.,TRBJ1-2,TRBV27,TGTGCCAGCAGTTTATTTTACCTCGGGCAGGTTAACTATGGCTACACCTTC,CASSLFYLGQVNYGYTF
.,TRBD1,TRBJ2-7,TRBV10-3,TGTGCCATCAAGGGGGGACAGGGGACTCTCGAGCAGTACTTC,CAIKGGQGTLEQYF
.,.,TRBJ2-7,TRBV28,.,CASSFLAGIYEQYF
.,TRBD2,TRBJ2-2,TRBV5-1,TGCGCCAGCAGCTTGGCGGCTAGCGGGACGGGTCCCGGGGAGCTGTTTTTT,CASSLAASGTGPGELFF
few,TRBD1,TRBJ1-5,TRBV27,TGTGCCAGCAGTTACGTTGGAGGGACAGGGGTTCGCAATCAGCCCCAGCATTTT,CASSYVGGTGVRNQPQHF
few,TRBD1,TRBJ2-2,TRBV5-1,TGCGCCAGCAGCGCCAGGGGGCCCGGGGAGCTGTTTTTT,CASSARGPGELFF
.,.,TRBJ2-7,TRBV5-4,TGTGCCAGCAGCCCGGCAAAGGCCTCCTACGAGCAGTACTTC,CASSPAKASYEQYF
.,TRBD1,TRBJ1-3,TRBV6-6,TGTGCCAGCAGTTACGGACAGGGGGGAAACACCATATATTTT,CASSYGQGGNTIYF
few,.,TRBJ1-5,TRBV7-9,TGTGCCACTTCTAGCGGGGGTCAGCCCCAGCATTTT,CATSSGGQPQHF
.,TRBD1,TRBJ1-5,TRBV2,TGTGCCAGCAGTGACTTGGCAGGGGGCATCAATCAGCCCCAGCATTTT,CASSDLAGGINQPQHF
.,.,TRBJ2-7,TRBV7-2,TGTGCCAGCAGCCCGCACGTGCGGTATGAGCAGTACTTC,CASSPHVRYEQYF
.,.,TRBJ1-4,TRBV6-5,TGTGCCAGCAGTTACTCCCCCGGCCAGGAAAAACTGTTTTTT,CASSYSPGQEKLFF
.,TRBD1,TRBJ2-7,TRBV7-2,TGTGCCAGCAGCTTAGCCACAGGGGGGATTTTTTACGAGCAGTACTTC,CASSLATGGIFYEQYF
once,.,TRBJ1-1,TRBV9,TGTGCCAGCAGCCCCCGCGGGGGCGGGGACACTGAAGCTTTCTTT,CASSPRGGGDTEAFF
.,TRBD2,TRBJ2-3,TRBV6-2/TRBV6-3,TGTGCCAGCAGACCTAGCGGGAGTAGGAGTACGCAGTATTTT,CASRPSGSRSTQYF
.,.,TRBJ2-3,TRBV3-1/TRBV3-2,TGTGCCAGCAGCCAAGAATCCAGAAGCACAGATACGCAGTATTTT,CASSQESRSTDTQYF
.,.,TRBJ2-1,TRBV27,TGTGCCAGCAGTTTAAGGGCGGGGGGACAGGCAACTAGCGGGTCATTCGTCCATGAGCAGTTCTTC,CASSLRAGGQATSGSFVHEQFF